This TCR beta chain was identified during a study of OX40 agonist ivuxolimab in advanced cancers. Broadly, across the study: Ivuxolimab, which targeted the costimulatory receptor OX40 (CD134), was an agonistic, fully human IgG2 monoclonal antibody. Patients were allowed to have had prior anti-PD-1, anti-PD-L1 or anti-CTLA-4 therapy, and 30% to 40% of the dose-escalation patients had been treated with checkpoint inhibitors. Intravenous ivuxolimab was administered to patients every 2 weeks at six dose levels: 0.01, 0.1, 0.3, 1.5, 3 and 10 mg/kg. In the dose-escalation cohort, over 65% of patients were male, and the mean age was approximately 60 years, with a range of roughly 23 to 85. Partial responses were achieved by three dose-escalation patients, of whom one had hepatocellular carcinoma and two had cutaneous melanoma. Peripheral TCRbeta sequencing was intended to test whether TCR sequence diversity was altered and clonal T-cell expansion was caused by ivuxolimab. Among the roughly 50 dose-escalation patients, roughly 20 had hepatocellular carcinoma, around 15 melanoma, 9 renal cell carcinoma and 9 head and neck cancer. The paper describes the monotherapy dose-escalation part (N of about 47 patients) of the phase I trial of ivuxolimab. Broad study findings and their caveats: At doses of 0.1 to 3.0 mg/kg, clonal expansion of both CD4+ and CD8+ blood T cells was observed from baseline to week 6. On average, CD8+ T cells showed more expanded clones than CD4+ T cells after ivuxolimab. The antigen specificity of the clonally expanded peripheral T cells was not determined. Partial responders in the 0.1-3.0 mg/kg groups had among the lowest normalized peripheral clonal expansion, especially among CD8+ T cells. Low levels of normalized T-cell clonal expansion were also shown by some nonresponding patients.

The trial excluded patients who had a history of autoimmune disease or who were on systemic immunosuppression. Peripheral blood for TCR sequencing was drawn from every dose cohort at baseline, at cycle 4 day 1 and at cycle 7 day 1. Samples came from an open-label, multicenter, first-in-human phase I dose-escalation trial of ivuxolimab. Adults with locally advanced or metastatic melanoma, renal cell, hepatocellular, or head and neck squamous cell carcinoma were enrolled in the trial. Before TCR sequencing, CD4+ T cells and CD8+ T cells from peripheral blood were sorted into separate populations. For sequencing of the TCRbeta CDR3 region, genomic DNA was extracted from the sorted cells. TCRbeta CDR3 regions were sequenced using the immunoSEQ Assay. Not all clones reach the TCRdb copy of this immuneACCESS table, which keeps in-frame sequences only. Checked studies attribute under half of the gap to unresolved V genes and leave the rest unexplained. The sample has nearly 70,000 clones on record, 85% to 90% of them singletons. The top ten constitute roughly 6.1% of the sample.

V is clipped by 5 bases and J by 1 base, and the sequence between their germline boundaries is 3 bases long. From cysteine to phenylalanine, the CDR3 is 11 amino acids long. The sequence is cut down to CDR3 DNA, 33 bases in frame from base 1. For CDR1 and CDR2, the germline V gene (reference sequence) lists LNHDA and SQIVND. On this clone itself: This clone's antigen is unknown. No qualities accompany the bases; no much larger clone lies one base away.

This receptor was taken from an adult with an advanced solid tumor such as melanoma, head and neck, liver or kidney cancer. The sequence joins TRBV19 to TRBJ2-7; the D segment cannot be called with confidence. The sample was CD4+ or CD8+ T cells sorted from blood, taken in a trial of the OX40 agonist ivuxolimab. The sequence in DNA is TGTGCCAGTAGTCAGTCCTACGAGCAGTACTTC. Translated, it gives CASSQSYEQYF.